This T cell receptor (beta chain) was sequenced for a study of T cell changes during pregnancy in multiple sclerosis (dated by TCRdb to the late 2010s). Concerning the study at large: Changes in the T cell repertoire over the course of pregnancy were examined in this study in women with multiple sclerosis.

Comments on this clone: This clone's antigen is unknown. No much larger clone exists at a distance of one base, and base qualities are not known.

A distance of 24 bases separates the germline ends of V and J, which lose 2 bases and 5 bases respectively. There are 18 amino acids in the CDR3, from cysteine to phenylalanine inclusive. The read is trimmed to its CDR3 DNA, 54 bases read in frame from base 1. The germline V gene encodes CDR1 SGHTA and CDR2 FQGNSA. The method was the immunoSEQ multiplex PCR assay. In TCRdb, the immuneACCESS table is reduced to in-frame sequences with V and J assigned. These tables do not hold every clone; where another copy was compared, an unresolved V gene accounts for under half, and the others remain unexplained. Recorded for this sample are 100,000 or so clones; 75% to 95% of them occurred a single time. 2.5% to 3.5% of the sample is taken by the ten largest.

The TCR comes from a female donor with multiple sclerosis, enrolled in a pregnancy study. The source material was peripheral blood, sampled in the second trimester of pregnancy. The chain links TRBV7-2 with TRBJ2-5; TRBD1 is a weak D gene call, 6 bases matching. The CDR3 loop reads CASSLKVSRGLFPETQYF. The DNA sequence reads TGTGCCAGCAGCTTAAAAGTCTCCAGGGGCCTCTTCCCGGAGACCCAGTACTTC.